A single sample is the source of the 31 T cell receptor beta chains below, sequenced in a study of T-cell reconstitution after alpha-beta-depleted transplantation in children. The authors prepared the TCRbeta library with unique molecular identifiers. Each CDR3 protein is one row after TCRdb ran MiXCR on the PCR reads. The data show approximately 500,000 distinct CDR3 sequences, approximately 30% seen once. The sequencing used PBMCs, collected before TCRalphabeta/CD19-depleted stem cell transplant. Receptors originate from a boy in the first two years of life with Wiskott-Aldrich syndrome, due to receive a stem cell transplant.

V gene TRBV11-2 combines with J gene TRBJ1-5; the match to TRBD1 covers 8 bases. The CDR3 consists of 15 residues. J gave up 5 bases and V 5 bases, and 8 bases lay outside the gene matches. Germline V lookup: CDR1 SGHAT, CDR2 FQNNGV. The CDR3 loop is CASSADRASHQPQHF. The CDR3 DNA reads as TGTGCCAGCAGCGCGGACAGGGCTTCTCATCAGCCCCAGCATTTT.

This clonotype was seen only a few times. The J gene is TRBJ1-5, the V gene TRBV28; D gene unclear. The CDR3 is 15 residues long. Germline assignment: CDR1 MDHEN and CDR2 SYDVKM. Trimming removed 5 bases from V and 3 bases from J, with 14 bases in between. The CDR3 coding sequence is TGTGCCAGCAGTCCCAAGAGGGCCACCAATCAGCCCCAGCATTTT. This translates into CASSPKRATNQPQHF.

The chain employs TRBV27 and TRBJ2-7; tentatively, D is TRBD1 or TRBD2 (6 bases each). Looked up from germline, CDR1 is MNHEY and CDR2 is SMNVEV (reference sequence). Deletions cut 6 bases from V and 7 bases from J, with 28 bases between. The CDR3 totals 17 residues. The CDR3 is CASSDFRLVRDTGEQYF. CDR3 nucleotides: TGTGCCAGCAGCGACTTTCGACTAGTAAGGGACACGGGAGAGCAGTACTTC.

V usage is TRBV6-1 and J usage is TRBJ2-2; 9 bases fit TRBD2. The germline V gene has CDR1 MNHNS and CDR2 SASEGT. J was trimmed by 9 bases and V by 0 bases; bases with no gene match: 5. This CDR3 contains 15 residues. CDR3 in amino acids: CASSEAGSGSRELFF. CDR3 DNA sequence: TGTGCCAGCAGTGAAGCCGGTAGCGGGAGTAGGGAGCTGTTTTTT.

This clonotype was observed a handful of times. V usage is TRBV30 and J usage is TRBJ1-2; unclear D gene. The V gene lost 0 bases and the J gene lost 6 bases, with 17 bases spanning the gap. Germline V gene lookup returns CDR1 GTSNPN and CDR2 SVGIG (reference sequence). The CDR3 contains 15 residues. CDR3 residues: CAWSVTANPFHGYTF. CDR3 bases: TGTGCCTGGAGTGTAACGGCAAATCCCTTCCATGGCTACACCTTC.

The chain recombines TRBV10-3 with TRBJ2-5; no firm D call. V lost 0 bases to trimming and J lost 7 bases, with 9 bases between them. The CDR3 has 13 amino acids. The germline gives CDR1 ENHRY, CDR2 SYGVKD. Here the CDR3 DNA reads TGTGCCATCAGTGAGTCCGCTATCCGGACCCAGTACTTC. It translates to CAISESAIRTQYF.

This clonotype was detected a few times. The chain uses TRBV20-1 and TRBJ2-5, with TRBD1 matching 12 bases. The CDR3 runs 14 residues. Trimming removed 1 base from V and 5 bases from J; junction bases left unmatched: 2. Germline CDR1 is DFQATT and CDR2 is SNEGSKA (reference sequence). CDR3 protein: CSARGDRGLETQYF. CDR3 DNA sequence: TGCAGTGCTAGAGGGGACAGGGGGCTGGAGACCCAGTACTTC.

The table lists this clonotype with a few counts. This chain uses TRBV5-1 with TRBJ2-5; D is uncertain. This CDR3 contains 14 residues. V dropped 0 bases and J dropped 2 bases, with 8 bases sitting between them. The germline V gene encodes CDR1 SGHRS and CDR2 YFSETQ. CDR3 in DNA: TGCGCCAGCAGCTTGGTCAGGCCACAAGAGACCCAGTACTTC. Its protein is CASSLVRPQETQYF.

This clonotype was seen a few times. The V call is TRBV29-1, the J call TRBJ2-2, with a possible D match to TRBD2 (6 bases). The CDR3 extends over 14 amino acids. Trimming shortened V by 6 bases and J by 0 bases, and 11 bases separated the two germline ends. CDR1 and CDR2 from the germline V gene are SQVTM and ANQGSEA. The CDR3 is CSVKQRANTGELFF. The CDR3 DNA reads TGCAGCGTCAAACAGCGGGCGAACACCGGGGAGCTGTTTTTT.

The chain links TRBV29-1 to TRBJ2-5, with D possibly being TRBD2 (5 bases). Trimming removed 8 bases from V and 3 bases from J, with 13 bases in between. The CDR3 runs to 12 residues. CDR1 and CDR2 from the germline V gene are SQVTM and ANQGSEA. The CDR3 sequence: CSCRRMEETQYF. The CDR3 bases are TGCAGCTGTAGGAGGATGGAAGAGACCCAGTACTTC.

This clonotype was seen a handful of times. V gene TRBV25-1 combines with J gene TRBJ2-7; D is undetermined. The CDR3 length is 13 residues. The V end lost 1 base, the J end lost 8 bases, and 12 bases lay between the germline ends. Germline CDR1 reads MGHDK; CDR2 reads SYGVNS. CDR3 protein: CASSELGLNKQYF. The CDR3 DNA follows: TGTGCCAGCAGTGAATTAGGCCTTAACAAGCAGTACTTC.

This clonotype was seen only a few times. This rearrangement joins TRBV5-1 to TRBJ1-6, with 7 bases that match TRBD1. CDR3 length: 15 amino acids. Germline V gene lookup returns CDR1 SGHRS and CDR2 YFSETQ. With V trimmed by 2 bases and J by 7 bases, 6 bases remained unmatched. CDR3 sequence reads: CASSLGQAKNSPLHF. CDR3 coding DNA: TGCGCCAGCAGCTTAGGACAGGCTAAAAATTCACCCCTCCACTTT.

This CDR3 is CASSFGGQKPQHF. As DNA, the CDR3 is TGTGCCAGCAGTTTTGGGGGGCAGAAGCCCCAGCATTTT. The chain employs TRBV12-3 or TRBV12-4 and TRBJ1-5; possible D gene TRBD1, 6 bases. V was cut by 3 bases and J by 8 bases, with 11 bases left in between. The CDR3 spans 13 residues.

The genes are TRBV5-1 and TRBJ2-1, with TRBD2 matching 10 bases. CDR1 and CDR2 (germline): SGHRS, YFSETQ. This CDR3 is built from 17 residues. V was pared by 3 bases and J by 9 bases, with 15 bases of the junction left unmatched. CDR3 coding DNA: TGCGCCAGCAGCTGGGGGGACACCTTAGCGGGGGGACGTGAGCAGTTCTTC. Translating gives CASSWGDTLAGGREQFF. The full variable domain, completed using reference TRBV5-1 and TRBJ2-1, is KAGVTQTPRYLIKTRGQQVTLSCSPISGHRSVSWYQQTPGQGLQFLFEYFSETQRNKGNFPGRFSGRQFSNSRSEMNVSTLELGDSALYLCASSWGDTLAGGREQFFGPGTRLTVL.

V is TRBV10-3 and J is TRBJ2-2, with 7 bases matching TRBD1. There are 13 residues in the CDR3. V lost 9 bases, J lost 4 bases, and 5 bases stayed unmatched. Germline V CDR1 and CDR2: ENHRY, SYGVKD. The CDR3 reads CAMTRDSTGELFF. CDR3 in DNA: TGTGCCATGACCCGGGACAGCACCGGGGAGCTGTTTTTT.

The gene calls are TRBV12-3 or TRBV12-4 and TRBJ2-5; unclear D gene. The ends were cut back, 1 base at V and 5 bases at J, with 14 bases in the middle. The CDR3 sequence is 15 residues long. The CDR3 spells CASSLVSRDRETQYF. The CDR3 DNA follows: TGTGCCAGCAGTTTAGTTAGTAGGGATCGGGAGACCCAGTACTTC.

CDR3 in DNA: TGCAGTGCTAGGGGGCGATCAGGGGATACGCAGTATTTT. Protein product: CSARGRSGDTQYF. The chain recombines TRBV20-1 with TRBJ2-3; the D gene is possibly TRBD1 (5 bases). Per the germline V gene, CDR1 is DFQATT and CDR2 is SNEGSKA (reference sequence). V was pared by 3 bases and J by 6 bases, with 13 bases between. The CDR3 has 13 residues.

This clonotype was found a few times. The gene calls are TRBV20-1 and TRBJ1-1; D gene unclear. Looked up from germline, CDR1 is DFQATT and CDR2 is SNEGSKA (reference sequence). The length of the CDR3 is 15 residues. V was shortened by 7 bases and J by 0 bases, with 18 bases between the two germline ends. DNA for the CDR3: TGCAGTGTACGTGGGGTTTTTCTTATGAACACTGAAGCTTTCTTT. Translation: CSVRGVFLMNTEAFF.

This clonotype was counted a few times. The chain employs TRBV24-1 and TRBJ2-3; D is possibly TRBD1 or TRBD2 (5 bases each). V dropped 7 bases and J dropped 3 bases, with 22 bases sitting between them. The CDR3 is made up of 17 amino acids. Germline assignment: CDR1 KGHDR and CDR2 SFDVKD. This CDR3 is CATSDPQPGASTDTQYF. DNA for the CDR3: TGTGCCACCAGCGACCCCCAACCCGGGGCTAGTACAGATACGCAGTATTTT.

This clonotype was recorded a few times. The rearrangement uses TRBV12-3 or TRBV12-4 and TRBJ1-6; no firm D call. V was shortened by 2 bases and J by 6 bases, with 8 bases between the two germline ends. The CDR3 has 14 amino acids. The chain's CDR3 is CASSLLRSNSPLHF. The CDR3 DNA sequence: TGTGCCAGCAGTTTACTGCGGTCTAATTCACCCCTCCACTTT.

The V and J genes are TRBV6-1 and TRBJ2-1; perhaps D is TRBD1 or TRBD2 (5 bases each). V gave up 7 bases and J gave up 0 bases, with 10 bases separating them. Per germline, CDR1 MNHNS and CDR2 SASEGT. This CDR3 contains 14 residues. This chain's CDR3 is CASTRDGSYNEQFF. DNA of the CDR3: TGTGCCAGCACCCGGGACGGCTCCTACAATGAGCAGTTCTTC.

This clonotype has just a few counts. This chain uses TRBV20-1 with TRBJ1-5; D is unresolved. CDR3 length equals 12 residues. Germline lookup yields CDR1 DFQATT and CDR2 SNEGSKA (reference sequence). V lost 3 bases and J lost 5, with 8 bases in between. The CDR3 region is CSASTPDQPQHF. The DNA of the CDR3 is TGCAGTGCTAGCACCCCCGATCAGCCCCAGCATTTT.

The chain uses TRBV10-3 and TRBJ2-7, with a weak D call TRBD2 (5 bases). The V gene lost 3 bases and the J gene lost 3 bases, with 9 bases spanning the gap. The germline V gene has CDR1 ENHRY and CDR2 SYGVKD. The CDR3 is made up of 13 amino acids. CDR3 sequence (DNA): TGTGCCATCAGTGAAAGTCGGGACTACGAGCAGTACTTC. Amino acids: CAISESRDYEQYF.

This chain joins TRBV14 and TRBJ1-2, with TRBD1 identical over 7 bases. Per the germline V gene, CDR1 is SGHDN and CDR2 is FVKESK. V lost 0 bases to trimming and J lost 7 bases; unmatched junction nucleotides: 8. The CDR3 covers 15 residues. The CDR3 loop reads CASSQDLYDRVGYTF. CDR3 DNA: TGTGCCAGCAGCCAAGATCTATATGACAGGGTTGGCTACACCTTC.

This clonotype was recorded a few times. V and J are TRBV5-1 and TRBJ1-6, with 8 bases fitting TRBD1. The CDR3 spans 14 residues. Unmatched junction bases numbered 6, after V lost 4 bases and J lost 9 bases. Germline V gene lookup returns CDR1 SGHRS and CDR2 YFSETQ. Here the CDR3 DNA reads TGCGCCAGCAGCGAGACAGGGGAGAGTTCACCCCTCCACTTT. Its protein product is CASSETGESSPLHF.

This clonotype was seen a few times. Written as DNA, the CDR3 is TGCGCCAGCAGCCCAGGGGACAGGGTCGGTGAAGCTTTCTTT. As protein: CASSPGDRVGEAFF. This chain connects TRBV5-1 to TRBJ1-1; TRBD1 matches 9 bases. Germline V gives CDR1 SGHRS, CDR2 YFSETQ. The CDR3 is made up of 14 amino acids. Trimming took 4 bases from V and 7 from J; bases not matched to a gene: 8.

V and J are TRBV27 and TRBJ2-2, with 13 bases matching TRBD2. Unmatched junction bases numbered 12, after V lost 6 bases and J lost 8 bases. Germline-derived CDR1 and CDR2 are MNHEY and SMNVEV (reference sequence). The CDR3 totals 17 residues. The CDR3 nucleotides read TGTGCCAGCAGCGACCACCTACTAGCGGGAGGGAGAGGGGAGCTGTTTTTT. Protein: CASSDHLLAGGRGELFF.

V gene TRBV5-6 combines with J gene TRBJ2-2, with 8 bases that match TRBD1. The junction had 8 bases not matched to a gene; V was cut back by 3 bases and J by 7 bases. Germline CDR1 SGHDT, CDR2 YYEEEE. CDR3 length equals 15 residues. The CDR3 reads CASSSYRGMDGELFF. As DNA, the CDR3 is TGTGCCAGCAGCTCGTACAGGGGGATGGACGGGGAGCTGTTTTTT.

This clonotype has a handful of counts. This rearrangement joins TRBV20-1 to TRBJ2-7, with 11 bases that match TRBD2. J gave up 3 bases and V 6 bases, and 4 bases lay outside the gene matches. CDR1 and CDR2 (germline): DFQATT, SNEGSKA (reference sequence). The CDR3 covers 13 residues. In DNA form, the CDR3 reads TGCAGTGCACCGGGACTAGCGGACTACGAGCAGTACTTC. It yields the protein CSAPGLADYEQYF.

This clonotype was seen more than once but under ten times. The gene calls are TRBV6-1 and TRBJ1-2, with D tentatively TRBD1 (5 bases). Between the trimmed V and J ends, which lost 4 bases and 2 bases, there was a span of 14 bases. This CDR3 has 15 amino acids. Germline V gene sequence: CDR1 MNHNS, CDR2 SASEGT. The CDR3 loop is CASSALRGQNYGYTF. CDR3 bases: TGTGCCAGCAGTGCCCTCCGGGGCCAAAACTATGGCTACACCTTC.

The genes are TRBV30 and TRBJ2-5, with a tentative D call TRBD2 (6 bases). Between the trimmed V and J ends, which lost 2 bases and 4 bases, there was a span of 17 bases. The CDR3 is 15 residues long. Looked up from germline, CDR1 is GTSNPN and CDR2 is SVGIG (reference sequence). Here the CDR3 DNA reads TGTGCCTGGAGTCCCGCCTGGGGGGTTCGAGAGACCCAGTACTTC. Its protein is CAWSPAWGVRETQYF.